This TCR beta chain originates from a study of cytomegalovirus exposure and HLA in healthy donors. Broader study findings: Researchers left out some V segments, among them TRBV6-2 and TRBV6-3, as indistinguishable. TCR beta chains numbering 164 were designated cytomegalovirus-associated. Sequencing had likely introduced a cluster of highly shared sequence variants as an artifact. The majority of CMV-associated TCR beta chains were reported as apparently HLA-restricted in a later analysis.

About this clone: Its antigen is not identified.

CDR3 length: 16 residues. Trimming stripped 1 base from V and 1 base from J, with 13 bases between. CDR1 is SGDLS and CDR2 is YYNGEE in the germline V gene. Primers included in the PCR were 60 Vbeta and 13 Jbeta primers. Some clones are missing from TCRdb's copy, which holds only in-frame ones; the method was immunoSEQ multiplex PCR. Here the sample spans about 130,000 clones, 81% being singletons. The sample consisted of PBMCs. The V gene is TRBV9, the J gene TRBJ2-3; D possibly corresponds to TRBD1 (5 bases). The clonotype comes from a man younger than 35 in good health and CMV-seropositive. In nucleotides, the CDR3 is TGTGCCAGCAGCGTATCCGGGCGCAGGGGCACAGATACGCAGTATTTT. This encodes CASSVSGRRGTDTQYF.